These 19 T cell receptor beta chains share one sample of origin, sequenced in a study of blood T cell repertoires in COVID-19 (dated by TCRdb to the early 2020s). Libraries were built with the immunoSEQ multiplex PCR assay. The immuneACCESS repertoire file appears here via TCRdb, limited to in-frame rearrangements. These files lack a portion of the clones; in checked studies, under half of the deficit traces to unresolved V genes, and the cause of the others is not known. Within this sample are about 210,000 clones, with 82% of them counted one time only. The top ten hold 5.2% of the sample. Sequencing used peripheral blood. These receptor sequences come from an older woman with COVID-19, enrolled during active disease.

The rearrangement joins TRBV28 to TRBJ2-7; possible D gene TRBD2, 5 bases. Germline V gene lookup returns CDR1 MDHEN and CDR2 SYDVKM. This CDR3 is 12 amino acids long. Trimming pared 4 bases from V and 5 bases from J, leaving 9 bases between. The CDR3 loop is CASSSSLDEQYF. DNA of the CDR3: TGTGCCAGCAGTTCTTCACTAGACGAGCAGTACTTC.

This sequence joins TRBV24-1 and TRBJ2-3, with TRBD2 matching over 9 bases. Germline-derived CDR1 and CDR2 are KGHDR and SFDVKD. Trimming at V came to 10 bases and at J to 1 base, leaving 5 bases not matched to a gene. This CDR3 contains 14 residues. The CDR3 DNA is TGTGCCACGTCGCGGGAGGGGGGCACAGATACGCAGTATTTT. Its translation is CATSREGGTDTQYF.

This clone has just one count. The chain carries TRBV20-1 and TRBJ2-7, with 7 bases fitting TRBD2. This CDR3 contains 16 residues. V trimming: 3 bases; J trimming: 2 bases; junction bases outside the gene matches: 13. Germline V gene data show CDR1 as DFQATT and CDR2 as SNEGSKA (reference sequence). The CDR3 spells CSASPLLAVLTYEQYF. For the CDR3, the DNA is TGCAGTGCTAGTCCCCTGCTAGCGGTTTTAACCTACGAGCAGTACTTC.

This chain joins TRBV6-6 and TRBJ1-2, with unresolved D. The CDR3 has 13 amino acids. V was pared by 6 bases and J by 2 bases, with 10 bases between. CDR1 and CDR2 (germline): MNHNY, SVGAGI (reference sequence). CDR3 region: CASSDEGNYGYTF. The CDR3 DNA reads as TGTGCCAGCAGCGACGAGGGAAACTATGGCTACACCTTC.

The table lists this clone with a count of one. V usage is TRBV5-1 and J usage is TRBJ2-5, with TRBD1 as a possible D gene (6 bases). Trimming removed 6 bases from V and 2 bases from J, with 23 bases in between. CDR3 length: 17 amino acids. Germline CDR1 and CDR2: SGHRS and YFSETQ. The CDR3 reads CASTLRGHLPPQETQYF. CDR3 nucleotide sequence: TGCGCCAGCACCTTAAGGGGACACCTTCCCCCTCAAGAGACCCAGTACTTC.

CDR3 DNA: TGTGCCTCCCGACCCCTGCTGGGTCGGGGCTATGGCTACACCTTC. It is translated as CASRPLLGRGYGYTF. The rearrangement links TRBV10-3 to TRBJ1-2; D gene uncertain. The V gene lost 11 bases and the J gene lost 4 bases, with 23 bases spanning the gap. Germline CDR1 is ENHRY and CDR2 is SYGVKD. This CDR3 is 15 amino acids long.

V gene TRBV19 combines with J gene TRBJ1-5, with 8 bases identical to TRBD1. Trimming took 5 bases from V and 5 from J; bases not matched to a gene: 8. The CDR3 loop spans 15 amino acids. Germline loops: CDR1 LNHDA, CDR2 SQIVND (reference sequence). CDR3 sequence (DNA): TGTGCCAGTAGTGTTGGACAGGGCCCTTATCAGCCCCAGCATTTT. It specifies CASSVGQGPYQPQHF.

A few counts support this clone. The chain joins TRBV5-8 to TRBJ2-2; TRBD2 is a possible D gene (5 bases). Germline V lookup: CDR1 SGHTS, CDR2 YDEGEE. The CDR3 runs to 16 residues. Deletions cut 0 bases from V and 1 base from J, with 10 bases between. This CDR3 is CASSLARAVNTGELFF. The CDR3 DNA reads as TGTGCCAGCAGCTTGGCTCGAGCGGTGAACACCGGGGAGCTGTTTTTT.

The chain has TRBV18 and TRBJ2-5; D may be TRBD1 (6 bases). Trimming cost V 8 bases and J 2 bases, with 15 bases left between them. Per the germline V gene, CDR1 is KGHSH and CDR2 is LQKENI. This CDR3 has 14 amino acids. CDR3 sequence: CASADRNEQETQYF. The CDR3 DNA is TGTGCCAGCGCCGACAGGAACGAACAAGAGACCCAGTACTTC.

This chain uses TRBV6-5 with TRBJ1-4; unclear D gene. V was cut by 8 bases and J by 10 bases, with 17 bases left in between. This CDR3 contains 13 residues. Per germline, CDR1 MNHEY and CDR2 SVGAGI. DNA for the CDR3: TGTGCCAGCTCTGTACTAGACCCTGGAAAACTGTTTTTT. This sequence encodes CASSVLDPGKLFF.

The chain has TRBV28 and TRBJ1-1; tentatively, D is TRBD1 (6 bases). The CDR3 runs 14 residues. V was cut by 6 bases and J by 2 bases, with 13 bases left in between. CDR1 is MDHEN and CDR2 is SYDVKM in the germline V gene. As DNA, the CDR3 is TGTGCCAGCAGAACAGGGCGTCCCAACACTGAAGCTTTCTTT. Amino acids: CASRTGRPNTEAFF.

This chain uses TRBV7-9 with TRBJ2-3, with D possibly matching TRBD2 (6 bases). CDR1 SEHNR and CDR2 FQNEAQ come from the germline V gene (reference sequence). With 4 bases removed from V and 0 bases from J, the gap between germline ends came to 11 bases. The length of the CDR3 is 15 residues. The CDR3 DNA reads TGTGCCAGCAGCTCTAGACTAGTAAGCACAGATACGCAGTATTTT. Its protein product is CASSSRLVSTDTQYF.

This clone occurred a few times. The chain recombines TRBV30 with TRBJ1-1, with D maybe TRBD1 (5 bases). The CDR3 runs to 14 residues. Germline-derived CDR1 and CDR2 are GTSNPN and SVGIG (reference sequence). The V end lost 3 bases, the J end lost 1 base, and 12 bases lay between the germline ends. The CDR3 region has the DNA TGTGCCTGGAGCGCGGGACTCAAGAACACTGAAGCTTTCTTT. This translates into CAWSAGLKNTEAFF.

The V and J genes are TRBV5-6 and TRBJ2-5; 8 bases line up with TRBD2. Germline assignment: CDR1 SGHDT and CDR2 YYEEEE. V was clipped by 1 base and J by 4 bases; unmatched bases: 3. The CDR3 length is 14 residues. The CDR3 DNA reads as TGTGCCAGCAGCTTGCCCCTAGCGGGAGAGACCCAGTACTTC. It is translated as CASSLPLAGETQYF.

The chain combines TRBV6-5 with TRBJ1-1; no firm D call. V dropped 5 bases and J dropped 5 bases, with 12 bases sitting between them. The CDR3 covers 13 residues. CDR1 is MNHEY and CDR2 is SVGAGI in the germline V gene. CDR3 region: CASSLSGQTEAFF. The CDR3 DNA reads as TGTGCCAGCAGTCTAAGCGGGCAAACTGAAGCTTTCTTT.

The V and J genes are TRBV3-1 (or the pseudogene TRBV3-2) and TRBJ2-1; 8 bases match TRBD2. Germline assignment: CDR1 LGHDT and CDR2 YNNKEL (reference sequence). The CDR3 has 15 residues. The V and J ends lost 1 base and 7 bases, in that order; junction bases with no gene match: 6. The CDR3 nucleotides are TGTGCCAGCAGCCAAGCGAGCGGGAGATCGAATGAGCAGTTCTTC. It codes for CASSQASGRSNEQFF.

This chain uses TRBV7-2 with TRBJ1-2; TRBD1 agrees at 8 bases. V lost 5 bases and J lost 12; bases outside the gene matches: 17. Germline lookup yields CDR1 SGHTA and CDR2 FQGNSA. The CDR3 is 15 amino acids. CDR3 sequence (DNA): TGTGCCAGCAGCGCCGCCGGTGGGGACAGGCCCCGGGACACCTTC. Amino acid sequence: CASSAAGGDRPRDTF.

In regard to this clone: One base away lies a much larger clone, so this may be a sequencing read error. The chain carries TRBV7-2 and TRBJ1-1; D is ambiguous. The CDR3 length is 15 residues. Trimming removed 2 bases at V and 1 base at J, with 11 bases between. Germline-derived CDR1 and CDR2 are SGHTA and FQGNSA. CDR3 bases: TGTGCCAGCAGCTTACCCCTCGCGGGGAACACTGAAGCTTTCTTT. This sequence encodes CASSLPLAGNTEAFF.

The chain combines TRBV20-1 with TRBJ1-4; D gene uncertain. V lost 3 bases to trimming and J lost 7 bases, with 15 bases between them. The CDR3 extends over 14 amino acids. Germline V gene lookup returns CDR1 DFQATT and CDR2 SNEGSKA (reference sequence). The CDR3 spells CSASNEGFSEKLFF. DNA for the CDR3: TGCAGTGCTAGTAATGAGGGTTTCAGTGAAAAACTGTTTTTT.